A selection of T cell receptor beta chains follows, all from one sample in a study of CD8+CD57+ T cells in acquired aplastic anemia. TCRdb processed the reads anew with MiXCR; each CDR3 protein has one entry. The sample has around 200,000 distinct CDR3 sequences, about three fifths seen once. Sample: sorted CD4+, CD8+, or CD8+CD57+ T cells (not recorded which) from PBMCs. Source of these receptors: a human donor with aplastic anemia. CDR3s include the opening cysteine and the closing phenylalanine or tryptophan. D genes are given only for firm matches. A clone size is listed for some rows: how often the clone was seen (once, few, many), or a class if it is expanded.

many,NA,TRBJ2-5,TRBV19,TGTGCCAGTAGTATAGGAAACAGGGTTAGAGAGACCCAGTACTTC,CASSIGNRVRETQYF
NA,NA,TRBJ1-3,TRBV7-9,TGTGCCAGCAGCACTCCTGGAAACACCATATATTTT,CASSTPGNTIYF
NA,NA,TRBJ1-2,TRBV20-1,TGCAGTGCTAGAGAACAGAAAAACTATGGCTACACCTTC,CSAREQKNYGYTF
few,NA,TRBJ2-3,TRBV20-1,TGCAGTGCTAGAGGAGAGGGCATAGATACGCAGTATTTT,CSARGEGIDTQYF
NA,TRBD1,TRBJ2-5,TRBV15,TGTGCCACCAGCAGAGACAGGGGGCAGGCGGAGACCCAGTACTTC,CATSRDRGQAETQYF
NA,TRBD2,TRBJ2-7,TRBV29-1,TGCAGCGTTGCGAGCGGGAGGTACGAGCAGTACTTC,CSVASGRYEQYF
few,TRBD1,TRBJ1-2,TRBV19,TGTGCCAGTCGGGACAGGAACTATGGCTACACCTTC,CASRDRNYGYTF
few,TRBD1,TRBJ2-7,TRBV20-1,TGCAGTGCAAAACGGGACAGAGACGAGCAGTACTTC,CSAKRDRDEQYF
few,NA,TRBJ2-7,TRBV2,TGTGCCAGCAGTGGGAGCTACTACGAGCAGTACTTC,CASSGSYYEQYF
few,NA,TRBJ2-1,TRBV7-2,TGTGCCAGCAGCTTAGTTGGGGTCAATGAGCAGTTCTTC,CASSLVGVNEQFF
NA,NA,TRBJ1-1,TRBV29-1,TGCAGCGTCACTATAGGGAACACTGAAGCTTTCTTT,CSVTIGNTEAFF
many,TRBD1,TRBJ1-1,TRBV9,TGTGCCAGCAGCGCAGGGGGCTACAAGGGTAAGAACACTGAAGCTTTCTTT,CASSAGGYKGKNTEAFF
NA,NA,TRBJ1-5,TRBV5-1,TGCGCCAGCAGCTCCATACCAGATCAGCCCCAGCATTTT,CASSSIPDQPQHF
NA,NA,TRBJ2-7,TRBV12-3/TRBV12-4,TGTGCCAGCAGTACCCCAGAGCAGTACTTC,CASSTPEQYF
NA,NA,TRBJ2-2,TRBV29-1,TGCAGCGTTGAAGTGGGAACGAACACCGGGGAGCTGTTTTTT,CSVEVGTNTGELFF